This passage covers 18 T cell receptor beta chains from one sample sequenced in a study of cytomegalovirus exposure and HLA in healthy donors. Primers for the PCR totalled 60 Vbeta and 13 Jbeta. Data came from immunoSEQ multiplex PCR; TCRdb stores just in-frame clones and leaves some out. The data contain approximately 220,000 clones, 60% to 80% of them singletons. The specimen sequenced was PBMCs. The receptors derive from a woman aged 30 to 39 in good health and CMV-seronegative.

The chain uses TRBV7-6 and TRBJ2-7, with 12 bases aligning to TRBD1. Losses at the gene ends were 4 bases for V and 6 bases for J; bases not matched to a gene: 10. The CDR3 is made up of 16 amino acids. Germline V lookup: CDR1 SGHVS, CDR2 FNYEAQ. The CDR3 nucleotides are TGTGCCAGCAGCTCAGCAGGGGACAGGGGGCAAGTCGAGCAGTACTTC. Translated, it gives CASSSAGDRGQVEQYF. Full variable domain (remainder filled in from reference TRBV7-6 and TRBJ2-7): GAGVSQSPRYKVTKRGQDVALRCDPISGHVSLYWYRQALGQGPEFLTYFNYEAQQDKSGLPNDRFSAERPEGSISTLTIQRTEQRDSAMYRCASSSAGDRGQVEQYFGPGTRLTVT.

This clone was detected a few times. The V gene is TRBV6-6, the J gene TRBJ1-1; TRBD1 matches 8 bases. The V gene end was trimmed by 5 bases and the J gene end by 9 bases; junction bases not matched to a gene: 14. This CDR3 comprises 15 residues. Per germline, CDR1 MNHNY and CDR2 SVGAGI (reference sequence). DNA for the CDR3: TGTGCCAGCAGTCGGGCGACCGGGACAGGTCTTCAAGCTTTCTTT. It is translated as CASSRATGTGLQAFF.

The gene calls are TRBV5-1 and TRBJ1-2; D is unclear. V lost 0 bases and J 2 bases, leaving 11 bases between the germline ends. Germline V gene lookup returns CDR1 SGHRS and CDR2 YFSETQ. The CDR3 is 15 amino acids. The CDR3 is CASSLGLRENYGYTF. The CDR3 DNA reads TGCGCCAGCAGCTTGGGGTTAAGGGAGAACTATGGCTACACCTTC.

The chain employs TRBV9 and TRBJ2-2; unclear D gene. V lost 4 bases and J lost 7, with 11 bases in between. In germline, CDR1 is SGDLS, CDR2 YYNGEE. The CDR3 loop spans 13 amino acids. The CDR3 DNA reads TGTGCCAGCAGCCCCCCCCACTTCGGGGAGCTGTTTTTT. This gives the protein CASSPPHFGELFF. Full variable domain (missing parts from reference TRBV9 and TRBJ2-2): DSGVTQTPKHLITATGQRVTLRCSPRSGDLSVYWYQQSLDQGLQFLIQYYNGEERAKGNILERFSAQQFPDLHSELNLSSLELGDSALYFCASSPPHFGELFFGEGSRLTVL.

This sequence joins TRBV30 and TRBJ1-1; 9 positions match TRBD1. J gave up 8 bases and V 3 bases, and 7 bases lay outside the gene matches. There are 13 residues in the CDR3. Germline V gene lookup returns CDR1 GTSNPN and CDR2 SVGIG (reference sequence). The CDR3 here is CAWSGFTGGEAFF. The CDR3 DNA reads TGTGCCTGGAGCGGATTTACAGGGGGCGAAGCTTTCTTT.

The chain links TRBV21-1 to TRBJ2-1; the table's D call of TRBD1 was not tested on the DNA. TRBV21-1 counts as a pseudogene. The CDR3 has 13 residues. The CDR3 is CARSGPGNNEQFF. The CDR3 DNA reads TGTGCCAGAAGTGGCCCAGGGAACAATGAGCAGTTCTTC.

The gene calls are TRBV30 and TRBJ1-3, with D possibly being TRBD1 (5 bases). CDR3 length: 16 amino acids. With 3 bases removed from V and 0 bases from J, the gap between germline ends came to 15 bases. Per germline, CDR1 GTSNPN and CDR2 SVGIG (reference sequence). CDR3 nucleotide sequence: TGTGCCTGGAGGTTCGACAGTACGAACTCTGGAAACACCATATATTTT. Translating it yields CAWRFDSTNSGNTIYF.

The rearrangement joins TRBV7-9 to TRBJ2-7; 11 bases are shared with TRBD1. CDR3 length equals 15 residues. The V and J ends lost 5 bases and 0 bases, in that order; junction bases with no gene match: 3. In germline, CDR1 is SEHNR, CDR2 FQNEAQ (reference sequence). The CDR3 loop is CASSQGTGGSYEQYF. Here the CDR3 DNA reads TGTGCCAGCAGCCAAGGGACAGGGGGCTCCTACGAGCAGTACTTC. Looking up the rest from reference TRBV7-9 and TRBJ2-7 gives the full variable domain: DTGVSQNPRHKITKRGQNVTFRCDPISEHNRLYWYRQTLGQGPEFLTYFQNEAQLEKSRLLSDRFSAERPKGSFSTLEIQRTEQGDSAMYLCASSQGTGGSYEQYFGPGTRLTVT.

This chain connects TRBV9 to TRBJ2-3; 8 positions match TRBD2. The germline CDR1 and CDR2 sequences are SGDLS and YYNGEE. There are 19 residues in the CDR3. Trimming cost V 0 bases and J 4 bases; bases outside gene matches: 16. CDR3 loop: CASSVANGGAAFLSDTQYF. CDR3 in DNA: TGTGCCAGCAGCGTAGCTAACGGGGGGGCCGCTTTTTTATCAGATACGCAGTATTTT.

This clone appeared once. The CDR3: CASSPSGGGDTQYF. In DNA, the CDR3 is TGTGCCAGCAGTCCATCGGGCGGGGGAGATACGCAGTATTTT. This chain links TRBV6-4 with TRBJ2-3, with TRBD2 identical over 7 bases. The J segment lost 5 bases and the V segment lost 5 bases, leaving 7 bases of the junction unmatched. This CDR3 region has 14 residues. CDR1 and CDR2 (germline): MRHNA, SNTAGT.

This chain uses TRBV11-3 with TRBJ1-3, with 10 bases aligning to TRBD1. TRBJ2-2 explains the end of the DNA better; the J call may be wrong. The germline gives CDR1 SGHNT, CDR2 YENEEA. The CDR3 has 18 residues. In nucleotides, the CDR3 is TGTGCCAGCAGCACCCGGGACAGGGGCTATCGAGACACCGGGGAGCTGTTTTTT. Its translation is CASSTRDRGYRDTGELFF.

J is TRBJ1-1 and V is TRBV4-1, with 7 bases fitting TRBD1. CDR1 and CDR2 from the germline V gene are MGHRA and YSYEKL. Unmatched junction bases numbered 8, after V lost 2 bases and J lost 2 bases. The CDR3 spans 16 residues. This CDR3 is CASSQFFRGRNTEAFF. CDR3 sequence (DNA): TGCGCCAGCAGCCAATTCTTCAGGGGGAGAAACACTGAAGCTTTCTTT.

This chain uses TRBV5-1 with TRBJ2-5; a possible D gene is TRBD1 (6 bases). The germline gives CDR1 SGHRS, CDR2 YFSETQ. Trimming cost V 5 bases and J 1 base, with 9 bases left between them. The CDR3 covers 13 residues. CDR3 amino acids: CASRWTVQETQYF. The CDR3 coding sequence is TGCGCCAGCAGGTGGACAGTCCAAGAGACCCAGTACTTC.

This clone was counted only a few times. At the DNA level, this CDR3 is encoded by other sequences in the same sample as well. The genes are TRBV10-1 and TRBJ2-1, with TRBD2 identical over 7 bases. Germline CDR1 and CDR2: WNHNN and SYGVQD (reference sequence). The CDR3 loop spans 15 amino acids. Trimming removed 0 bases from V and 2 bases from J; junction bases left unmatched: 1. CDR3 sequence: CASSESAGTYNEQFF. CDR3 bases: TGCGCCAGCAGTGAGTCAGCGGGAACCTACAATGAGCAGTTCTTC.

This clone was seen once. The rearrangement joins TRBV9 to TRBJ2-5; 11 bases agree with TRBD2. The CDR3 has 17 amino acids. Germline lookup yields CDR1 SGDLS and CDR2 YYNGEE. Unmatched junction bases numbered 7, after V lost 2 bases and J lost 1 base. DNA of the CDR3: TGTGCCAGCAGCGTCCTTCCGACTAGCGGGGCCCAAGAGACCCAGTACTTC. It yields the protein CASSVLPTSGAQETQYF.

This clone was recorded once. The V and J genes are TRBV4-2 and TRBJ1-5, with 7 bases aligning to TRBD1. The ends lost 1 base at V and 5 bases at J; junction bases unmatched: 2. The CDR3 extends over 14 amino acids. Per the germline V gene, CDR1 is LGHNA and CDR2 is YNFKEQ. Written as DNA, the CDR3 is TGTGCCAGCAGCCAAGTGGGACAGCATCAGCCCCAGCATTTT. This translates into CASSQVGQHQPQHF.

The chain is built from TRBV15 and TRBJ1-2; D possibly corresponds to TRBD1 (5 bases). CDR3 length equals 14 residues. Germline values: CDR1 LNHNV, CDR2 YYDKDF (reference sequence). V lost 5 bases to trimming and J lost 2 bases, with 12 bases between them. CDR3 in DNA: TGTGCCACCAGCTCTCGACAGATGAACTATGGCTACACCTTC. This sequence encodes CATSSRQMNYGYTF.

The CDR3 here is CAWSVTATDTQYF. The CDR3 nucleotides read TGTGCCTGGAGTGTGACAGCAACAGATACGCAGTATTTT. This chain uses TRBV30 with TRBJ2-3; possibly TRBD1 for D (5 bases). The CDR3 has 13 amino acids. Germline V CDR1 and CDR2: GTSNPN, SVGIG (reference sequence). V lost 0 bases and J lost 3, with 7 bases in between.